This record concerns one T cell receptor (beta chain) sequence. Its cognate antigen is unknown. This specimen comes from a study of STAT5B mutations in CD4+ large granular lymphocyte leukemia. Study findings and constraints: CD4-sorted patient repertoires seemed more clonal than healthy CD4+ repertoires.

Using immunoSEQ multiplex PCR, the repertoire was profiled, and TCRdb retains in-frame clones only, with some absent. The sample records approximately 23,000 clones, around 79% being singletons. The material sequenced was CD4+ T cells from blood buffy coats. The TCR comes from a human donor in good health.

The CDR3 is CASSLVGREQPQHF. The DNA for the CDR3 is TGTGCCAGCAGCTTAGTCGGCAGGGAACAGCCCCAGCATTTT. This sequence joins TRBV7-9 and TRBJ1-5, with D possibly matching TRBD1 (5 bases). The CDR3 runs 14 residues. Trimming stripped 1 base from V and 7 bases from J, with 11 bases between. The germline V gene encodes CDR1 SEHNR and CDR2 FQNEAQ (reference sequence).